Detailed here is one TCR beta chain. The clone's antigen remains unknown. No per-base quality is available; no much larger clone lies one base away. The TCR beta CDR3 regions were amplified from RNA transcripts. The first round of RT-PCR for the TCR CDR3 was performed with the HTBI primer set and the Qiagen OneStep RT-PCR kit. A second multiplex PCR round built the libraries, followed by size selection and purification. Paired-end sequencing of the libraries was performed with 100 bp reads on an Illumina HiSeq2000. As for how the authors treated the data: Raw data were processed with SOAPnuke, discarding reads with adapters, uncalled bases, mean Phred below 15, or no exact constant-primer or identifier match. High-quality paired reads were merged with COPE v1.2.5, and unique nucleotide sequences were defined as clonotypes. Clonotypes were aligned to IMGT TRBV, TRBD and TRBJ reference segments using MiTCR v1.1. Only V-J combinations with frequency above 0.0001, covering roughly 99% of repertoires, were analysed. The TCS score was defined as the ratio of F50 (clonal expansion) to E x V (chaos), calculated using BLOSUM62-based TCRdist between CDR3 peptides within each V-J. Welch's t-statistics and random forest reduced fewer than 550 V-J features to about 12, which were used in a naive Bayes classifier (R e1071). Thyroid-blood repertoire similarity was quantified with the Morisita-Horn index. The raw public data were reprocessed by TCRdb itself: fastp quality trimming at Q25, MiXCR clonotype calling, in-frame beta chains only. Under each unique CDR3 protein, matching rows form one entry showing the most common genes and DNA. The V and J calls follow TCRdb's processing rather than the paper's. For this sample there are about 660,000 distinct CDR3 sequences; 40% to 55% appear just once. The ten top clones hold 7% to 7.5% of the sample.

The record originates from a study of T cells in Graves' hyperthyroidism and ophthalmopathy (dated by TCRdb to the late 2010s). Regarding the research as a whole: TCR V-J signatures able to tell the groups apart were searched for in a discovery cohort of about a hundred patients, of whom fewer than 45 had Graves' ophthalmopathy and 57 had stable Graves' hyperthyroidism. In addition, the study compared T-cell repertoires in thyroid tissue and in blood from several Graves' hyperthyroidism patients. The approximately 98 discovery patients were randomly divided into training and test sets at a 7:3 ratio. After blood sampling, hyperthyroidism patients were treated with methimazole at a starting dose of 30 mg daily, and ophthalmopathy patients were treated with high-dose intravenous methylprednisolone. TCR Vbeta CDR3 sequencing of approximately 140 peripheral blood samples (more than 40 ophthalmopathy, 75 or so hyperthyroidism and around 17 progressor patients) is reported in the paper. Prospective prediction of ophthalmopathy was tested in an independent validation cohort of under 20 hyperthyroidism patients and some 17 patients who later progressed to ophthalmopathy. Summary of the overall study and its limitations: Ophthalmopathy was separated from stable hyperthyroidism by a 13 V-J signature model, with 87.88% sensitivity and about 84% specificity obtained in cross-validation and 80%/75% obtained in testing. Most expanded thyroid clonotypes (frequency above 0.001) were also found in blood, which suggests that blood repertoires may mirror thyroid immune responses. No statistical method was used to set the sample size in advance, and investigators knew the group allocation. In validation, progression to ophthalmopathy was predicted by the model with roughly 69% sensitivity and roughly 76% specificity, a median of around 5.9 months before onset.

Any patient with an uncontrolled infection, another autoimmune disease, pregnancy or lactation was excluded. Diagnoses were based on clinical symptoms, serum thyroxine and TRAb, thyroid ultrasound and orbital computed tomography. Trizol reagent was used to extract total RNA, and RNA quality was then checked on an Agilent 2100 Bioanalyzer. The CDR3 spans 14 residues, from the cysteine through the phenylalanine. The read is trimmed to its CDR3 DNA, 42 bases read in frame from base 1. V and J are trimmed by 0 bases and 3 bases, and the gene matches miss 5 bases of the junction. The CDR1 and CDR2 encoded by the germline V gene (reference sequence) are DFQATT and SNEGSKA.

This clonotype originated in an adult man with Graves' disease, either hyperthyroidism or ophthalmopathy (not recorded which). The chain is made from TRBV20-1 and TRBJ2-7, and TRBD1 aligns with 7 junction nucleotides. The sample was peripheral blood or thyroid tissue (not recorded which). Here the CDR3 is given as CSARDLQGSYEQYF. In nucleotides, the sequence is TGCAGTGCTAGAGATCTACAGGGGAGCTACGAGCAGTACTTC.